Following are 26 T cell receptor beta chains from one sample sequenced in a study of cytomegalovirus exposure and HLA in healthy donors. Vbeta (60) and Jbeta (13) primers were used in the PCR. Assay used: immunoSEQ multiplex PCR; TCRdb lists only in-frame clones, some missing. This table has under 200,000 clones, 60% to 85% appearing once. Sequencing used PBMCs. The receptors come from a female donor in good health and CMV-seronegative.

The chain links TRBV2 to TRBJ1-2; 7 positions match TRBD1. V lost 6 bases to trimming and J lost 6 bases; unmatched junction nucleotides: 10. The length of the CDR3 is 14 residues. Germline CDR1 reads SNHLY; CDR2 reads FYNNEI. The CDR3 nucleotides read TGTGCCAGCAGCAGGGGGTGGGCTAGCGATGGCTACACCTTC. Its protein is CASSRGWASDGYTF.

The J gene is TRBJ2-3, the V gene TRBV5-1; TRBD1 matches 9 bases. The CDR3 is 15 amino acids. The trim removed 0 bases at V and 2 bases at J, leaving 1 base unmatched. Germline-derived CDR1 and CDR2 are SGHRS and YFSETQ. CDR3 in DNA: TGCGCCAGCAGCTTGGGGGACAGGGACACAGATACGCAGTATTTT. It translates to CASSLGDRDTDTQYF.

The chain's CDR3 is CASSVMQETQYF. The DNA of the CDR3 is TGTGCCAGCAGTGTAATGCAAGAGACCCAGTACTTC. The genes are TRBV2 and TRBJ2-5; no clear D gene. CDR1 and CDR2 from the germline V gene are SNHLY and FYNNEI. V shed 4 bases and J shed 2 bases, with 5 bases lying between them. CDR3 length equals 12 residues.

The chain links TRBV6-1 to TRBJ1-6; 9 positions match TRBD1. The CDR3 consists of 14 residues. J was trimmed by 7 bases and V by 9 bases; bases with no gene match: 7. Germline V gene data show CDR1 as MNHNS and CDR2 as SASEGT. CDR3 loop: CASRVDRGNSPLHF. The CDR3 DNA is TGTGCCAGTAGGGTGGACAGGGGAAATTCACCCCTCCACTTT.

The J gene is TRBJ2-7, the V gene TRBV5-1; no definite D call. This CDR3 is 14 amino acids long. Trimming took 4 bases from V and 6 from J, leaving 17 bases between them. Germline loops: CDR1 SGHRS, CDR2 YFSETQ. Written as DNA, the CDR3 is TGCGCCAGCAGCCTTCCTCGGCAGGATGGCGAGCAGTACTTC. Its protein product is CASSLPRQDGEQYF.

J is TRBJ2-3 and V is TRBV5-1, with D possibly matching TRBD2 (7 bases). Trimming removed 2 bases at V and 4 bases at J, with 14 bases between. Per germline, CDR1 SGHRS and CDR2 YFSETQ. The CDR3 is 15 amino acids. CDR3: CASSFRLGGADTQYF. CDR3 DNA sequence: TGCGCCAGCAGCTTCCGACTAGGGGGGGCAGATACGCAGTATTTT.

The CDR3 protein is CASSGRGWRETQYF. The CDR3 nucleotides are TGTGCCAGCAGTGGGCGGGGGTGGCGAGAGACCCAGTACTTC. This rearrangement joins TRBV2 to TRBJ2-5; 7 positions agree with TRBD2. The J segment lost 4 bases and the V segment lost 4 bases, leaving 6 bases of the junction unmatched. Looked up from germline, CDR1 is SNHLY and CDR2 is FYNNEI. This CDR3 spans 14 amino acids.

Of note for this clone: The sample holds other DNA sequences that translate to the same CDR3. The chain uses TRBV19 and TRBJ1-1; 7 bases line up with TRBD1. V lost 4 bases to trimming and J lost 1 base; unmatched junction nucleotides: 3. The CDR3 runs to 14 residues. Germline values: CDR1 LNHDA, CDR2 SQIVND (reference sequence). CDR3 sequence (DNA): TGTGCCAGTAGTACCCGACAGGGGAACACTGAAGCTTTCTTT. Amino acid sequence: CASSTRQGNTEAFF.

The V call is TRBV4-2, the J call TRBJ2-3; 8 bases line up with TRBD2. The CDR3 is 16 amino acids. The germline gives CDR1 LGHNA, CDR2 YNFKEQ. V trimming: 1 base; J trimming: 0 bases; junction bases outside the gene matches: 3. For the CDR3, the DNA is TGTGCCAGCAGCCAAGCCAGCGGGGGCAGCACAGATACGCAGTATTTT. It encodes CASSQASGGSTDTQYF.

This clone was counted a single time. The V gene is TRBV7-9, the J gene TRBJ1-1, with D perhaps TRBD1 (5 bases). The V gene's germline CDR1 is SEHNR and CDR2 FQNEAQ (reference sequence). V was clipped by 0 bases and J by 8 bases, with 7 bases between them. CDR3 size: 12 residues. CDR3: CASSLAGGEAFF. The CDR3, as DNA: TGTGCCAGCAGCTTAGCGGGGGGAGAAGCTTTCTTT.

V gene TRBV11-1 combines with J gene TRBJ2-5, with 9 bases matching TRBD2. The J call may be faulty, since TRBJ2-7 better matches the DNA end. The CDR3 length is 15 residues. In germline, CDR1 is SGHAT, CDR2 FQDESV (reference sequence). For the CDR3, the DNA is TGTGCCAGCAGCTTTCGACCGGGACTAGCTTACGAGCAGTACTTC. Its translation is CASSFRPGLAYEQYF.

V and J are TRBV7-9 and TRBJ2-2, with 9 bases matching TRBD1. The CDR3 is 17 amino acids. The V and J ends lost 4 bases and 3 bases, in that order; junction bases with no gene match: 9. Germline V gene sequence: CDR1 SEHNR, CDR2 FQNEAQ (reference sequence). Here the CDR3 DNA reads TGTGCCAGCAGCTATGGGGCCGGGACAGGGTACACCGGGGAGCTGTTTTTT. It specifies CASSYGAGTGYTGELFF.

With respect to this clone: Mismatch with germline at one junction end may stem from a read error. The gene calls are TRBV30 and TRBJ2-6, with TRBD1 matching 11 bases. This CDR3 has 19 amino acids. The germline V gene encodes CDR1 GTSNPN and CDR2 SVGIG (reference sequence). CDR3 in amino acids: CAWSILWDRGFGGANGLTF. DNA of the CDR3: TGTGCCTGGAGTATTCTTTGGGACAGGGGGTTTGGTGGGGCCAACGGCCTGACTTTC.

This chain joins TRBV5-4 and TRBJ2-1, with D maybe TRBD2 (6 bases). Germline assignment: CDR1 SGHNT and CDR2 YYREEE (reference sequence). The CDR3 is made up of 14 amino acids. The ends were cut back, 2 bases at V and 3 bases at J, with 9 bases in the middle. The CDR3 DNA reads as TGTGCCAGCAGCTTTGGCGGGGACTACAATGAGCAGTTCTTC. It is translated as CASSFGGDYNEQFF.

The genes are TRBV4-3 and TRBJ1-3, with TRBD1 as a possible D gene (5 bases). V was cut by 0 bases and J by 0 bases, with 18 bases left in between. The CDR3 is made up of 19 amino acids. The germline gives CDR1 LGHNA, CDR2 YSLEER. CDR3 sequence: CASSQDLGQGRNSGNTIYF. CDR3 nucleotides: TGCGCCAGCAGCCAAGATCTCGGTCAGGGAAGAAACTCTGGAAACACCATATATTTT.

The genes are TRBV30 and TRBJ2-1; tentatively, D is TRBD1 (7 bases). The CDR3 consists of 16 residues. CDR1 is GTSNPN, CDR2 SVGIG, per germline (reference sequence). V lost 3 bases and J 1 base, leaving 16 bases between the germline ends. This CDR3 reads CAWRDSRGQSYNEQFF. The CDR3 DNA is TGTGCCTGGAGAGATTCGCGGGGACAGTCCTACAATGAGCAGTTCTTC.

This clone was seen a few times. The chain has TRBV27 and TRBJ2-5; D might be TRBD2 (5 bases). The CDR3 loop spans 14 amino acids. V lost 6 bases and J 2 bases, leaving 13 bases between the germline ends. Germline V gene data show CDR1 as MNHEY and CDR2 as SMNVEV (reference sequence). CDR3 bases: TGTGCCAGCAGCCTTAGCGCAGTACAAGAGACCCAGTACTTC. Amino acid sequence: CASSLSAVQETQYF.

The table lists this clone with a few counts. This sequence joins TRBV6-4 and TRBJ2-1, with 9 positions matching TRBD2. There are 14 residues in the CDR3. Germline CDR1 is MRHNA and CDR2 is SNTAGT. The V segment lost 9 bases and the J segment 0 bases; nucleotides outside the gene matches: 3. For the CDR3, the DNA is TGTGCCAGTGCGCGGGAGGGCTCCTACAATGAGCAGTTCTTC. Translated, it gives CASAREGSYNEQFF.

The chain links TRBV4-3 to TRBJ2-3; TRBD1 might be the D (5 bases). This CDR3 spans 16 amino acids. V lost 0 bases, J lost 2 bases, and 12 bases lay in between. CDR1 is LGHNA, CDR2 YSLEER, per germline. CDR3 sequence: CASSQDGQGFTDTQYF. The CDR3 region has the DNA TGCGCCAGCAGCCAAGATGGTCAGGGTTTCACAGATACGCAGTATTTT.

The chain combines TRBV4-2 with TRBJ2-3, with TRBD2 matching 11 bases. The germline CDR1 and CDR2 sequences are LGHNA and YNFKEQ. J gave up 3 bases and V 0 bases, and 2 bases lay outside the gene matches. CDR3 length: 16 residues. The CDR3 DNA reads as TGTGCCAGCAGCCAAGAGGCTAGCGGGAGGACAGATACGCAGTATTTT. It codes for CASSQEASGRTDTQYF.

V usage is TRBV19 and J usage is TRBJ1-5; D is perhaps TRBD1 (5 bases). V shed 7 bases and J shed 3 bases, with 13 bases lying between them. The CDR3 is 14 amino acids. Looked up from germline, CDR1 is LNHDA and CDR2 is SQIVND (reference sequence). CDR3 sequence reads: CASNQIGANQPQHF. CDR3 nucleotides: TGTGCCAGTAATCAGATAGGGGCCAATCAGCCCCAGCATTTT.

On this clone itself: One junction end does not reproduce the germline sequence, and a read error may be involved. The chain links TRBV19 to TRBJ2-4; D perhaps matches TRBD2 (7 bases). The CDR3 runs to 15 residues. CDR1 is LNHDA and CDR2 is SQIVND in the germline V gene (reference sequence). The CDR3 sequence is CASTLGGVGKNSQYF. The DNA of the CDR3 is TGTGCCAGTACCCTAGGGGGGGTTGGCAAAAACAGTCAGTACTTC.

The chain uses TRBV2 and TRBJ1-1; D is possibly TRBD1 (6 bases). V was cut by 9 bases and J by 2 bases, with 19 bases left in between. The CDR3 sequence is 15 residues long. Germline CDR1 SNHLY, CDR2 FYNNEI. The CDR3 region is CARSKQGLRNTEAFF. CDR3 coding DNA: TGTGCCAGGAGTAAACAGGGCCTCAGAAACACTGAAGCTTTCTTT.

The CDR3 DNA reads TGTGCCAGCCCCTTCCCCCCTAGAAACAGGGATAGCACAGATACGCAGTATTTT. Protein sequence: CASPFPPRNRDSTDTQYF. The chain carries TRBV4-2 and TRBJ2-3; possibly TRBD1 for D (6 bases). The germline V gene has CDR1 LGHNA and CDR2 YNFKEQ. This CDR3 is 18 amino acids long. The V gene lost 8 bases and the J gene lost 0 bases, with 24 bases spanning the gap.

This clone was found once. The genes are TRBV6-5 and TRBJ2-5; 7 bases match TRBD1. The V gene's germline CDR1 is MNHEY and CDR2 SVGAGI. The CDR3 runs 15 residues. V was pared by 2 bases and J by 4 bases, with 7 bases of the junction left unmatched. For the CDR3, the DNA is TGTGCCAGCAGTTACGACGGGACAGAAAGAGAGACCCAGTACTTC. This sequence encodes CASSYDGTERETQYF.

The CDR3 is CSARPSVEQFF. The CDR3, as DNA: TGCAGTGCGAGACCTAGCGTTGAGCAGTTCTTC. The gene calls are TRBV20-1 and TRBJ2-1, with D possibly being TRBD2 (6 bases). Germline lookup yields CDR1 DFQATT and CDR2 SNEGSKA (reference sequence). With 6 bases removed from V and 9 bases from J, the gap between germline ends came to 12 bases. The CDR3 extends over 11 amino acids.